The clone carrying this T cell receptor (beta chain) was counted many times. The target antigen is unknown. The entry originates in a study of neurological immune-mediated disorders. Template-switch 5'RACE cDNA synthesis added a 10-nucleotide unique molecular identifier. TCRdb analysed the 5' RACE reads with MiXCR anew, one entry per CDR3 protein. The sample has tens of thousands of distinct CDR3 sequences, approximately 13% seen once. The CDR3 runs 12 residues. V trimming: 7 bases; J trimming: 2 bases; junction bases outside the gene matches: 4. Germline-derived CDR1 and CDR2 are SQVTM and ANQGSEA. This sample's time point: longitudinal time-point 1 (baseline). The starting material, 2 million PBMCs stored at -80 C, gave rise to the unsorted libraries. Study outcomes and limitations: The greatest degree of TCR clonal expansion was observed in HTLV-1-associated myelopathy, with the lowest in multiple sclerosis, below that of healthy controls. CDR3 amino acid sequences found in expanded clones were never shared across subjects, suggesting private repertoires in all groups.

This chain connects TRBV29-1 to TRBJ2-5; 7 positions match TRBD1. The receptor was derived from a female donor with HTLV-1-associated myelopathy (HAM/TSP). The sample consisted of PBMCs. CDR3 in DNA: TGCAGCGCTAGGGACAGTCAAGAGACCCAGTACTTC. Amino acids: CSARDSQETQYF.